This is a list of T cell receptor beta chains from one sample in a study of patients and donors after allogeneic stem cell transplantation. Each CDR3 protein gets one entry after TCRdb re-called the RT-PCR reads with MiXCR. This sample has roughly 150,000 distinct CDR3 sequences, with approximately 25% found just once. Sequencing was carried out using blood, either unsorted or a sorted T cell fraction (not recorded which). Source of these receptors: a human donor who was either an allogeneic HSCT recipient or a stem cell or donor lymphocyte infusion donor (not recorded which). It is not recorded whose cells these are; they may come from a transplant donor. CDR3s include the opening cysteine and the closing phenylalanine or tryptophan. D genes are given only for firm matches. Where a row states a size, it is once, few, many or the class of an expanded clone; other rows omit it.

J,V,D,size,DNA,CDR3
TRBJ1-5,TRBV12-3/TRBV12-4,NA,many,TGTGCCAGCGGCCGGGGGAATCAGCCCCAGCATTTT,CASGRGNQPQHF
TRBJ2-7,TRBV14,TRBD1,NA,TGTGCCAGCAGCCAAGATACTTTATTGGGACAGGGGTCGTCCTACGAGCAGTACTTC,CASSQDTLLGQGSSYEQYF
TRBJ1-5,TRBV27,NA,NA,TGTGCCAGCAGATTACGGCAGGGAGTTAGCAATCAGCCCCAGCATTTT,CASRLRQGVSNQPQHF
TRBJ1-2,TRBV6-2/TRBV6-3,NA,NA,TGTGCCAGCAGCCGGGACCTTGACTATGGCTACACCTTC,CASSRDLDYGYTF
TRBJ1-2,TRBV7-2,NA,few,TGTGCCAGCAGCTTAGGGAAGGACGGCTACACCTTC,CASSLGKDGYTF
TRBJ1-4,TRBV12-3/TRBV12-4,NA,few,TGTGCCAGCAGTGAGAGCGACTTCAATGAAAAACTGTTTTTT,CASSESDFNEKLFF
TRBJ1-2,TRBV10-3,TRBD1,NA,TGTGCCATCAGTGGAACAGGGGTGGTAGAGGTTGGCTACACCTTC,CAISGTGVVEVGYTF
TRBJ1-3,TRBV4-1,NA,few,TGCGCCAGCAGCCAAGTGCCAGGGAACTCTGGAAACACCATATATTTT,CASSQVPGNSGNTIYF
TRBJ1-1,TRBV25-1,NA,few,TGTGCCAGCAGGAGGAACACTGAAGCTTTCTTT,CASRRNTEAFF
TRBJ2-3,TRBV12-3/TRBV12-4,TRBD1,NA,TGTGCCAGCAGTGAACCGGGACAGGGGCCAGATACGCAGTATTTT,CASSEPGQGPDTQYF
TRBJ2-7,TRBV6-2/TRBV6-3,NA,NA,TGTGCCAGCAGTTACAGAGCGTACGAGCAGTACTTC,CASSYRAYEQYF
TRBJ1-5,TRBV12-3/TRBV12-4,NA,few,TGTGCCAGCAGAATCGCCCGGGGCCGAAATCAGCCCCAGCATTTT,CASRIARGRNQPQHF
TRBJ1-4,TRBV29-1,NA,many,TGCAGCGTTATTGGGAGGGGCGGGAATGAAAAACTGTTTTTT,CSVIGRGGNEKLFF
TRBJ2-3,TRBV3-1,NA,few,TGTGCCAGCAGCCAAGATCAGGCCCGAACTACGCAGTATTTT,CASSQDQARTTQYF
TRBJ2-5,TRBV12-3/TRBV12-4,TRBD1,few,TGTGCCAGCAGTCCCAGGGACAGGGAAGAGACCCAGTACTTC,CASSPRDREETQYF
TRBJ1-5,TRBV10-2,NA,NA,TGCGCCAGTGTAAAGCCAGGGTATAGCAATCAGCCCCAGCATTTT,CASVKPGYSNQPQHF
TRBJ2-3,TRBV7-2,NA,NA,TGTGCCAGCAGCTTAGCCCCGAGTGAACAATACACAGATACGCAGTATTTT,CASSLAPSEQYTDTQYF
TRBJ1-2,TRBV20-1,TRBD1,few,TGCAGTGCCACGACTTGGACAGGAGTCTATGGCTACACCTTC,CSATTWTGVYGYTF
TRBJ1-1,TRBV6-1,NA,few,TGTGCCAGCAGTGGCGACAAGAACACTGAAGCTTTCTTT,CASSGDKNTEAFF
TRBJ1-2,TRBV20-1,NA,few,TGCAGTGCTAGAGATGGCAGGTGGGGCGGCTACACCTTC,CSARDGRWGGYTF
TRBJ1-2,TRBV6-4,NA,NA,TGTGCCAGCAGTACCTGGGGGCGCGGCTATGGCTACACCTTC,CASSTWGRGYGYTF
TRBJ2-5,TRBV4-3,TRBD2,few,TGCGCCAGCAGCCACGGGACTAGCGGACAAGAGACCCAGTACTTC,CASSHGTSGQETQYF
TRBJ1-2,TRBV5-5,NA,NA,TGTGCCAGCAGCTCCAGTTATGGCTACACCTTC,CASSSSYGYTF
TRBJ1-6,TRBV5-1,NA,few,TGCGCCAGCAGCTCAGACGGACCTAATTCACCCCTCCACTTT,CASSSDGPNSPLHF
TRBJ1-5,TRBV7-8,NA,few,TGTGCCAGCAGCCACCGGGCATCATCTCAGCCCCAGCATTTT,CASSHRASSQPQHF
TRBJ1-2,TRBV7-8,NA,many,TGTGCCAGCAGCCCCTTCGGCTATGGCTACACCTTC,CASSPFGYGYTF
TRBJ1-5,TRBV20-1,TRBD1,few,TGCAGTGCTAGCGATACAGGGGGCGCAAACAATCAGCCCCAGCATTTT,CSASDTGGANNQPQHF
TRBJ2-1,TRBV4-3,NA,NA,TGCGCCAGCAGCCAAGATGTGATAAAAACGTACAATGAGCAGTTCTTC,CASSQDVIKTYNEQFF
TRBJ1-4,TRBV9,NA,NA,TGTGCCAGCAGGGAGACAGACGCCATTGCAACTAATGAAAAACTGTTTTTT,CASRETDAIATNEKLFF
TRBJ2-3,TRBV20-1,TRBD2,NA,TGCAGTGCTAGACCGGGACTAGCATCAGATACGCAGTATTTT,CSARPGLASDTQYF
TRBJ2-1,TRBV5-1,TRBD1,NA,TGCGCCAGCAGCGCGGGACAGGGGGCCAATAATGAGCAGTTCTTC,CASSAGQGANNEQFF
TRBJ2-5,TRBV5-1,NA,once,TGCGCCAGCAGCTTGGCCCTGGAGACCCAGTACTTC,CASSLALETQYF
TRBJ1-2,TRBV4-2,TRBD1,NA,TGTGCCAGCAGCCCCCGGGACAGCTACTATGGCTACACCTTC,CASSPRDSYYGYTF
TRBJ2-3,TRBV15,NA,NA,TGTGCCACCAGCAGAGTTTCTCTAGCTACCAGCACAGATACGCAGTATTTT,CATSRVSLATSTDTQYF
TRBJ2-5,TRBV12-3/TRBV12-4,NA,few,TGTGCCAGCAGTCCCCCGACGGATCAAGAGACCCAGTACTTC,CASSPPTDQETQYF
TRBJ1-1,TRBV20-1,NA,NA,TGCAGTGCTAGAGACGGGGCACGGTCGTTCCCTGAAGCTTTCTTT,CSARDGARSFPEAFF
TRBJ2-7,TRBV13,TRBD2,NA,TGTGCCAGCAGCTCCCGACTAGCGGAAAAATACGAGCAGTACTTC,CASSSRLAEKYEQYF
TRBJ2-7,TRBV6-6,TRBD2,NA,TGTGCCAGCAGTTACCCGGGACTAGGCTACGAGCAGTACTTC,CASSYPGLGYEQYF
TRBJ1-1,TRBV5-1,NA,many,TGCGCCAGCAGCTTCGGACAGTCGAACACTGAAGCTTTCTTT,CASSFGQSNTEAFF
TRBJ2-7,TRBV10-3,TRBD2,NA,TGTGCCTCCTCTGGGCGGGAGAGGTACGAGCAGTACTTC,CASSGRERYEQYF
TRBJ1-2,TRBV27,TRBD1,few,TGTGCCAGCGGCCAATCCGGGACAGGGTCTGGCTACACCTTC,CASGQSGTGSGYTF
TRBJ2-5,TRBV24-1,TRBD1,few,TGTGCCACCAGTGATCAAGGGACAGGGATGGAGACCCAGTACTTC,CATSDQGTGMETQYF
TRBJ2-1,TRBV7-7,NA,few,TGTGCTAGCAGCCCCCAAAAGGAGGGGGAGCAGTTCTTC,CASSPQKEGEQFF
TRBJ1-1,TRBV29-1,NA,NA,TGCAGCGTTGAAAACTTGAACACTGAAGCTTTCTTT,CSVENLNTEAFF
TRBJ1-1,TRBV19,TRBD1,few,TGTGCCAGCAACTCACAGGGGGCTTCTGAAGCTTTCTTT,CASNSQGASEAFF
TRBJ2-7,TRBV29-1,TRBD1,NA,TGCAGCGTCCGGGACAGTCTCTACGAGCAGTACTTC,CSVRDSLYEQYF
TRBJ2-4,TRBV29-1,NA,NA,TGCAGCGTTGCGTTAGGGGGAGCAGCCAAAAACATTCAGTACTTC,CSVALGGAAKNIQYF
TRBJ2-7,TRBV20-1,TRBD1,NA,TGCAGTGCTAGGCGCCGGGACAGAATCCCCTACGAGCAGTACTTC,CSARRRDRIPYEQYF
TRBJ2-1,TRBV15,NA,few,TGTGCCACCAGCAGGGAACTCGGAGGAAGGTTCTTC,CATSRELGGRFF